This TCR beta chain was captured in a study of OX40 agonist ivuxolimab in advanced cancers. Study-wide background: Those enrolled were 70% to 85% male, with a mean age of around 58 years and ages from about 20 to 85. Study results and limitations: Clones of CD4+ and CD8+ blood T cells grew by week 6 at doses of 0.1 to 3.0 mg/kg.

Germline loops: CDR1 SEHNR, CDR2 FQNEAQ (reference sequence). With V trimmed by 7 bases and J by 5 bases, 13 bases remained unmatched. This CDR3 is 17 amino acids long. Measured with immunoSEQ multiplex PCR; TCRdb has only the in-frame clones, and not every one. This sample yields tens of thousands of clones, of which about 90% are seen a single time; about a tenth belongs to the top ten. A note on this clone: Antigen unknown.

This clonotype originated in an adult with an advanced solid tumor such as melanoma, head and neck, liver or kidney cancer. This rearrangement joins TRBV7-9 to TRBJ2-2; 10 bases align to TRBD2. Sequenced material: CD4+ or CD8+ T cells sorted from blood, taken in a trial of the OX40 agonist ivuxolimab. CDR3 in DNA: TGTGCCAGCATCTCACTTCTAGCGGGAGAAGGTACCGGGGAGCTGTTTTTT. Translated, it gives CASISLLAGEGTGELFF.